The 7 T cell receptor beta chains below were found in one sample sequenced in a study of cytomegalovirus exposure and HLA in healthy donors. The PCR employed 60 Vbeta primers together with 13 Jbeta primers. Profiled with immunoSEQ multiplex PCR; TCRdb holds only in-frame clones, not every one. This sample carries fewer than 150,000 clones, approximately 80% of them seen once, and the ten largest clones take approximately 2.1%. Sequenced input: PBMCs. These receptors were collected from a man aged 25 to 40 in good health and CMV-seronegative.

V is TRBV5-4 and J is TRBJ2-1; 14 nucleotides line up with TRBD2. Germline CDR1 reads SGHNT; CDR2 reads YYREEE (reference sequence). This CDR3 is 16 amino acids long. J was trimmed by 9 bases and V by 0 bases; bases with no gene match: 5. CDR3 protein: CASSLGGLAGASEQFF. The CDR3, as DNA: TGTGCCAGCAGCTTGGGGGGACTAGCGGGAGCTTCTGAGCAGTTCTTC.

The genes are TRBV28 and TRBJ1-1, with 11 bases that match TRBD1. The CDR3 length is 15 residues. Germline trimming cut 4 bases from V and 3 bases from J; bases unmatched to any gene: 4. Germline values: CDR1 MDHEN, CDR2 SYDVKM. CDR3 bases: TGTGCCAGCAGTTCACCGGGACAGGGGGACACTGAAGCTTTCTTT. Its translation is CASSSPGQGDTEAFF.

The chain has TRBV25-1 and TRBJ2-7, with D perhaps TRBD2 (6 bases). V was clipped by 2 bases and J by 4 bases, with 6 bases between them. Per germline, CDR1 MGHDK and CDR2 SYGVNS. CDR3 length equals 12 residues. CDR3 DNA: TGTGCCAGCAGTGAAGCGGGATACGAGCAGTACTTC. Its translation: CASSEAGYEQYF.

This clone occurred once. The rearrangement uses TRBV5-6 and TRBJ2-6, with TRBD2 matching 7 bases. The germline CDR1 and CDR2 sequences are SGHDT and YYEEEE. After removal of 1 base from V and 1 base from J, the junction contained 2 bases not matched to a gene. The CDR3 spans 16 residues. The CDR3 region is CASSLPGLSGANVLTF. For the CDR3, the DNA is TGTGCCAGCAGCTTGCCGGGACTATCTGGGGCCAACGTCCTGACTTTC.

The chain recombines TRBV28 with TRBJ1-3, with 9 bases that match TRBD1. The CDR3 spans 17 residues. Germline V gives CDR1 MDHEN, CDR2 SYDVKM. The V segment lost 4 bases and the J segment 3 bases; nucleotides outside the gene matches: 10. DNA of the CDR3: TGTGCCAGCAGTTCGAACCTCCGGACAGGGGATGGAAACACCATATATTTT. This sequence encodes CASSSNLRTGDGNTIYF.

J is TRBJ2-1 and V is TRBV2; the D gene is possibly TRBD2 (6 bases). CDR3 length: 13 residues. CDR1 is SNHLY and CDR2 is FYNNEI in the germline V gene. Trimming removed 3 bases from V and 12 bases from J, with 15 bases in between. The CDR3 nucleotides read TGTGCCAGCAGTGATGGGGACTGGGGGACGCAGTTCTTC. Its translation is CASSDGDWGTQFF.

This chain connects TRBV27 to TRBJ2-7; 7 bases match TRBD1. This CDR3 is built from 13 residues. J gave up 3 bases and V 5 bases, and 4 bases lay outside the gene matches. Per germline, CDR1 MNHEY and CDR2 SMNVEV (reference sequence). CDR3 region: CASSLRQGYEQYF. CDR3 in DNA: TGTGCCAGCAGTCTCCGACAGGGCTACGAGCAGTACTTC.